This T cell receptor (beta chain) stems from a study of T cell responses to AZD1222 COVID-19 vaccine. Profiled with immunoSEQ multiplex PCR; TCRdb holds only in-frame clones, not every one. Of around 110,000 clones listed, about 89% are singletons. Germline V gives CDR1 MNHEY, CDR2 SMNVEV (reference sequence). The CDR3 consists of 13 residues. V was shortened by 2 bases and J by 3 bases, with 5 bases between the two germline ends. J is TRBJ1-5 and V is TRBV27; no firm D call. The sequencing used peripheral blood, collected on day 0 of AZD1222 vaccination. The clonotype originates from an adult in good health. This chain's CDR3 is CASSLEVNQPQHF. CDR3 in DNA: TGTGCCAGCAGTTTAGAGGTCAATCAGCCCCAGCATTTT.